In this sample, the clone carrying this T cell receptor beta chain is medium-sized. Its antigen is not known. Oncomine TCR Beta short-read sequencing was applied to DNA from cultured CD4+ T cells. TCRdb reprocessed the PCR reads with MiXCR, giving one entry per CDR3 protein. The profile shows 6,400 or so distinct CDR3 sequences, about 20% of them singletons. These data belong to a study of vaccination and CD4 T cells after COVID-19. About the research overall: In the convalescent group, nasal swab PCR was SARS-CoV-2 positive; roughly 9 cases were mild and one severe. Researchers treated cells with overlapping spike peptides taken from SARS-CoV-2, HCoV-NL63, HCoV-OC43 and HCoV-229E.

This CDR3 region has 12 residues. V dropped 3 bases and J dropped 4 bases, with 7 bases sitting between them. CDR1 is MDHEN, CDR2 SYDVKM, per germline. The treatment: approximately 11-day PBMC culture with coronavirus spike peptide pools or control peptides (ViraFEST assay). PBMCs, plated at 2 million to 2.5 million per well, were grown in the presence of around 11 IU/ml IL-2 and 10 ug/ml peptide pools. The TCR was taken from a human donor who had recovered from COVID-19. The V gene is TRBV28, the J gene TRBJ2-7; D ambiguous. The sequences come from CD4+ T cells from blood, cultured in vitro, collected after SARS-CoV-2 vaccination. This chain's CDR3 is CASSFRAYEQYF. The CDR3 coding sequence is TGTGCCAGCAGTTTTAGGGCGTACGAGCAGTACTTC.